This T cell receptor beta chain derives from a study of blood T cell repertoires in COVID-19. The wider study: T cells, B-cell-depleted T cells, or PBMCs provided the cDNA or gDNA that served as material.

The repertoire was sequenced with immunoSEQ multiplex PCR; TCRdb's copy has only in-frame clones and lacks some. Counted here are roughly 290,000 clones, approximately 90% occurring once; the ten biggest clones make up approximately 5.7%. Germline lookup yields CDR1 MDHEN and CDR2 SYDVKM. The CDR3 extends over 15 amino acids. The junction had 5 bases not matched to a gene; V was cut back by 3 bases and J by 6 bases. Sequencing was done on a sample of PBMCs or T cells enriched from blood (not recorded which). The receptor was derived from a woman between 40 and 50 years old who had recovered from COVID-19. The rearrangement links TRBV28 to TRBJ1-5, with 10 positions matching TRBD1. The CDR3 spells CASSFRDRGSQPQHF. In DNA, the CDR3 is TGTGCCAGCAGTTTTCGGGACAGGGGTTCTCAGCCCCAGCATTTT.